The present T cell receptor (beta chain) was sequenced within a study of cytomegalovirus exposure and HLA in healthy donors. Comments on this clone: Other DNA sequences in the sample encode the same CDR3.

Researchers ran the PCR with 60 Vbeta and 13 Jbeta primers. Some clones are missing from TCRdb's copy, which holds only in-frame ones; the method was immunoSEQ multiplex PCR. This table holds around 210,000 clones, around four fifths found once. Trimming removed 6 bases at V and 3 bases at J, with 14 bases between. There are 14 residues in the CDR3. Germline V CDR1 and CDR2: MGHDK, SYGVNS. This TCR came from a boy between 10 and 17 years old in good health and CMV-seronegative. The sequenced material came from PBMCs. This chain joins TRBV25-1 and TRBJ1-2; D perhaps matches TRBD1 (5 bases). CDR3 sequence: CASSVPGLYYGYTF. CDR3 sequence (DNA): TGTGCCAGCAGCGTTCCGGGACTCTACTATGGCTACACCTTC.